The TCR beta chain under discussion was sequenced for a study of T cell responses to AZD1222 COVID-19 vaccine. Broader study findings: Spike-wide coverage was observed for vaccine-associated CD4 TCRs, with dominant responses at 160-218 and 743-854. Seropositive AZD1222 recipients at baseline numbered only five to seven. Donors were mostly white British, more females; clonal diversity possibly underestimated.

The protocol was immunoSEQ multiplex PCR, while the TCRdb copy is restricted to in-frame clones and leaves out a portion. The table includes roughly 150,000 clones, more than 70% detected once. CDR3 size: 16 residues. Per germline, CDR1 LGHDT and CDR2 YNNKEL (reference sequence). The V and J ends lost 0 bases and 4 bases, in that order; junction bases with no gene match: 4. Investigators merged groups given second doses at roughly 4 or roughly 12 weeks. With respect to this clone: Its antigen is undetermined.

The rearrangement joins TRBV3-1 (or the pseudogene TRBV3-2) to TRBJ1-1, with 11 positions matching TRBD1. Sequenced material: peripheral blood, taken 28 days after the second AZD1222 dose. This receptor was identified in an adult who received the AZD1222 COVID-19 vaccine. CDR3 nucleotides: TGTGCCAGCAGCCAAGAAGGGGGGACAGGGGGCACTGAAGCTTTCTTT. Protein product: CASSQEGGTGGTEAFF.